This T cell receptor beta chain stems from a study of identical twins. General observations from the study: In monozygotic twins, models underestimated the sharing of out-of-frame TCR alpha. The study found excess low generation probability among twin-shared out-of-frame alpha sequences. Weaker excess twin sharing was observed in beta out-of-frame sequences.

V was trimmed by 4 bases and J by 2 bases, leaving 13 bases between them. The CDR3 consists of 15 residues. CDR1 and CDR2 (germline): KGHSH, LQKENI. In TCRdb, the 5' RACE reads were re-called with MiXCR into one record per CDR3 protein. In the table there are roughly 700,000 distinct CDR3 sequences, roughly 8% of which are singletons. Concerning this clonotype: The antigen is undetermined.

This same sample was also part of a study on yellow fever vaccine responses in identical twins.

This chain uses TRBV18 with TRBJ2-3, with D perhaps matching TRBD2 (6 bases). This clonotype originated in a woman aged 18-35 years in good health. The material sequenced was PBMCs. CDR3 nucleotides: TGTGCCAGCTCACTACGGGAGTCCGACACAGATACGCAGTATTTT. It is translated as CASSLRESDTDTQYF.